These 18 T cell receptor beta chains share one sample of origin, sequenced in a study of tumor and adjacent non-tumor tissue in lung cancer (dated by TCRdb to 2017 to 2018). Preparation of the library involved multiplex PCR. Data came from an Illumina HiSeq 2500. Following protocols modified from ARM-PCR, the researchers constructed TCRbeta libraries through three rounds of nested PCR with primers (Table S4). In TCRdb, the public reads were trimmed at Q25 with fastp and aligned with MiXCR, with productive beta chains retained. Entries are consolidated by CDR3 protein sequence, retaining the most common genes and DNA. Present in this sample are about 90,000 distinct CDR3 sequences, roughly three quarters of which were seen just once. The ten largest clones capture roughly 22% of the sample. RNA was isolated from bulk unsorted tissue, and RNA quality was assessed with a NanoDrop ND-1000 and an Agilent 2100. Normal lung samples were distant non-tumor tissue taken more than 3 cm from the tumor edge.

The material sequenced was distant non-tumor lung tissue. The receptors derive from a woman aged 45-65 years with non-small cell lung cancer.

The chain links TRBV29-1 to TRBJ2-1, with D tentatively TRBD2 (5 bases). The V end was cut by 3 bases, the J end by 9 bases, with 15 bases between. The CDR3 has 13 residues. Per germline, CDR1 SQVTM and CDR2 ANQGSEA. The CDR3 sequence: CSVEGVRKGEQFF. CDR3 coding DNA: TGCAGCGTTGAGGGAGTTAGGAAAGGTGAGCAGTTCTTC.

As regards this clonotype: The junction departs from germline at one end; a sequencing error may be responsible. J is TRBJ2-3 and V is TRBV14; D is perhaps TRBD1 (5 bases). CDR1 is SGHDN, CDR2 FVKESK, per germline. CDR3 length: 15 amino acids. The CDR3 DNA reads TGTGCCATCAGCTGGCGACGTTGGAGCACAGGTACGCAGTATTTT. As protein: CAISWRRWSTGTQYF.

V is TRBV5-1 and J is TRBJ1-4, with D possibly TRBD1 on 6 matching bases. The V gene's germline CDR1 is SGHRS and CDR2 YFSETQ. This CDR3 region has 17 residues. V lost 2 bases to trimming and J lost 4 bases, with 18 bases between them. CDR3 loop: CASSFHYDRIINEKLFF. CDR3 DNA: TGCGCCAGCAGCTTCCACTACGACAGGATAATTAATGAAAAACTGTTTTTT.

Comments on this clonotype: As the CDR3 is not closed by the conserved phenylalanine or tryptophan, this likely results from a read error. The chain employs TRBV5-1 and TRBJ2-7, with 7 nucleotides matching TRBD2. This CDR3 region has 15 residues. CDR1 and CDR2 (germline): SGHRS, YFSETQ. CDR3 sequence (DNA): TGCGCCAGCAGCCTGGCTAGCGGACTTACCTATGAGCAGTACTCC. Its translation is CASSLASGLTYEQYS.

V gene TRBV11-2 combines with J gene TRBJ2-1, with TRBD2 matching 10 bases. Germline assignment: CDR1 SGHAT and CDR2 FQNNGV. The CDR3 totals 15 residues. In nucleotides, the CDR3 is TGTGACCGCAGCTTAGAAGCGGGGGGGCACGATGAGCAGTTCTTC. Protein sequence: CDRSLEAGGHDEQFF.

Remarks on this clonotype: The junction shows a germline mismatch at one end, possibly a read error. J is TRBJ2-7 and V is TRBV28, with D possibly matching TRBD2 (6 bases). The CDR3 is made up of 15 amino acids. CDR1 and CDR2 from the germline V gene are MDHEN and SYDVKM. The CDR3 is CASCWARDSPYEEYF. Written as DNA, the CDR3 is TGTGCCAGCTGTTGGGCCCGGGACTCCCCCTACGAGGAGTACTTC. The whole variable domain, remainder taken from reference TRBV28 and TRBJ2-7, is DVKVTQSSRYLVKRTGEKVFLECVQDMDHENMFWYRQDPGLGLRLIYFSYDVKMKEKGDIPEGYSVSREKKERFSLILESASTNQTSMYLCASCWARDSPYEEYFGPGTRLTVT.

CDR3 in DNA: TGTGCCAGCTCACGACAGGGGGAAGGGACTGAAGCTTTCTTT. Translation gives CASSRQGEGTEAFF. The chain combines TRBV18 with TRBJ1-1; 9 nucleotides match TRBD1. Trimming at V came to 4 bases and at J to 5 bases, leaving 5 bases not matched to a gene. CDR1 KGHSH and CDR2 LQKENI come from the germline V gene. This CDR3 spans 14 amino acids.

This clonotype was recorded a few times. A junction end diverges from the germline sequence, so it may reflect a read error. This chain uses TRBV11-2 with TRBJ2-7, with 15 bases matching TRBD2. The germline CDR1 and CDR2 sequences are SGHAT and FQNNGV. The CDR3 is made up of 17 amino acids. CDR3: CASSPRTSGRALWGQYF. As DNA, the CDR3 is TGTGCTAGCAGCCCCCGGACTAGCGGGAGGGCATTGTGGGGGCAATACTTC.

Comment on this clonotype: At one of its ends the junction is not consistent with the germline gene, which may arise from a read error. The J gene is TRBJ1-5, the V gene TRBV4-1; D is ambiguous. The CDR3 contains 15 residues. Germline assignment: CDR1 MGHRA and CDR2 YSYEKL. In nucleotides, the CDR3 is TGCGCCAGCAGCCACGGAAAGGGTTTCAGTATCAGCCCAGCATTT. This encodes CASSHGKGFSISPAF.

Concerning this clonotype: The junction shows a germline mismatch at one end, possibly a read error. The genes are TRBV4-1 and TRBJ2-7; 10 nucleotides match TRBD2. This CDR3 spans 18 amino acids. The V gene's germline CDR1 is MGHRA and CDR2 YSYEKL. Written as DNA, the CDR3 is TGTGCCAGCAACCAAGATCTGTTCGGATTAGCGGGAGGCTCCGAGCAGTACTTC. Its translation: CASNQDLFGLAGGSEQYF.

V gene TRBV6-2 or TRBV6-3 combines with J gene TRBJ2-1, with 7 bases fitting TRBD2. V shed 10 bases, J shed 9 bases, and the junction held 21 bases outside the gene matches. Germline V CDR1 and CDR2: MNHEY, SVGEGT. This CDR3 has 16 residues. CDR3 loop: CAITPWGTIGRSEQFF. Written as DNA, the CDR3 is TGTGCCATCACCCCGTGGGGGACTATCGGGAGAAGTGAGCAGTTCTTC.

This clonotype was observed many times. The chain combines TRBV5-5 with TRBJ2-7; the match to TRBD1 covers 8 bases. Germline V gene sequence: CDR1 SGHKS, CDR2 YYEKEE (reference sequence). The length of the CDR3 is 13 residues. J gave up 3 bases and V 4 bases, and 3 bases lay outside the gene matches. The CDR3 is CASSLDRGYEQYF. The DNA for the CDR3 is TGTGCCAGCAGCCTTGACAGGGGCTACGAGCAGTACTTC.

The chain uses TRBV4-2 and TRBJ1-5; D is undetermined. The V end lost 2 bases, the J end lost 10 bases, and 18 bases lay between the germline ends. The CDR3 spans 15 residues. Germline V gives CDR1 LGHNA, CDR2 YNFKEQ. The CDR3 sequence: CASSQNLTSNHPQHF. The DNA for the CDR3 is TGTGCCAGCAGCCAAAACCTCACTAGCAACCATCCCCAGCATTTT.

This clonotype showed up many times. The chain has TRBV7-9 and TRBJ1-5; 9 bases match TRBD1. The CDR3 totals 16 residues. Germline assignment: CDR1 SEHNR and CDR2 FQNEAQ (reference sequence). V shed 5 bases, J shed 2 bases, and the junction held 7 bases outside the gene matches. CDR3 coding DNA: TGTGCCAGCAGCCATACAGGGGGCGCAGGCAATCAGCCCCAGCATTTT. It yields the protein CASSHTGGAGNQPQHF.

Remarks on this clonotype: Compared with germline, one end of the junction differs, possibly owing to a read error. V gene TRBV30 combines with J gene TRBJ1-5, with a possible D match to TRBD1 (5 bases). There are 13 residues in the CDR3. CDR1 and CDR2 from the germline V gene are GTSNPN and SVGIG (reference sequence). CDR3 loop: CAWSPQGDQSQHF. DNA for the CDR3: TGTGCCTGGAGTCCTCAGGGAGATCAGTCCCAGCATTTT.

In its sample, this clonotype was seen many times. The rearrangement joins TRBV20-1 to TRBJ2-5; 9 positions match TRBD2. From germline, CDR1 is DFQATT and CDR2 SNEGSKA (reference sequence). CDR3 length equals 14 residues. V lost 5 bases, J lost 2 bases, and 6 bases stayed unmatched. CDR3 DNA: TGCAGTGCTGCTAGCGGGGTCGGTCAAGAGACCCAGTACTTC. It codes for CSAASGVGQETQYF.

The chain combines TRBV24-1 with TRBJ2-5, with 8 positions matching TRBD2. Germline V gene data show CDR1 as KGHDR and CDR2 as SFDVKD. The CDR3 covers 16 residues. Losses at the gene ends were 9 bases for V and 2 bases for J; bases not matched to a gene: 13. The CDR3 DNA follows: TGTGCCACCGTGGGACTAGTGGGAACTGATCAAGAGACCCAGTACTTC. It translates to CATVGLVGTDQETQYF.

This chain uses TRBV7-6 with TRBJ2-3; D gene unclear. CDR3 size: 16 residues. Germline CDR1 and CDR2: SGHVS and FNYEAQ. Deletions cut 1 base from V and 1 base from J, with 12 bases between. In DNA form, the CDR3 reads TGTGCCAGCAGCTTAGAAGAGACTGGCGGCACAGATACGCAGTATTTT. Its translation: CASSLEETGGTDTQYF.